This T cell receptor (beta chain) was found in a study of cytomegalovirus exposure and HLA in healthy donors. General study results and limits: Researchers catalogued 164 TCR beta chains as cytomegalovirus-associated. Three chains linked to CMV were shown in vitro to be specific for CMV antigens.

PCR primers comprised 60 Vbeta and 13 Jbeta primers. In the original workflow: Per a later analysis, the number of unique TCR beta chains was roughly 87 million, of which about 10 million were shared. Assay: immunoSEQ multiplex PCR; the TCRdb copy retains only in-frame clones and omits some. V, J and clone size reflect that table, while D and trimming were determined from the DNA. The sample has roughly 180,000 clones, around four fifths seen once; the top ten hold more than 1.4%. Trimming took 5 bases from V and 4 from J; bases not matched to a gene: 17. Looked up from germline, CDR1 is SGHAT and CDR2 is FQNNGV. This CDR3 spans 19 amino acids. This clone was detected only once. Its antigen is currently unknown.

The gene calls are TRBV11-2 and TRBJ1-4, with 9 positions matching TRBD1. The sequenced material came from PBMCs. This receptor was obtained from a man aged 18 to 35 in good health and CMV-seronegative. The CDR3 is CASSAYRGQGGLVNEKLFF. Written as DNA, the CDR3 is TGTGCCAGCAGCGCGTACAGGGGGCAGGGTGGGCTGGTTAATGAAAAACTGTTTTTT.